This T cell receptor beta chain was captured by sequencing in a study of neurological immune-mediated disorders. Findings and limits, study-wide: There was no clinical or MRI feature that showed an association with the multiple sclerosis repertoire cluster. Because no CDR3 amino acid sequences were shared across subjects by expanded clones, private repertoires were suggested in all groups.

The authors made cDNA by 5'RACE with 10-nucleotide random UMIs. TCRdb called the 5' RACE reads again in MiXCR, with one record for every CDR3 protein. The sample carries 65,000 to 70,000 distinct CDR3 sequences, 3% to 5% recorded once. The CDR3 has 15 residues. The junction had 1 base not matched to a gene; V was cut back by 3 bases and J by 7 bases. From germline, CDR1 is MGHRA and CDR2 YSYEKL. The unsorted libraries were prepared from 2 million PBMCs (stored at -80 C). This clonotype was seen at least ten times. The target antigen is unknown. This receptor was obtained from a young man with multiple sclerosis. Sequencing used PBMCs. This chain connects TRBV4-1 to TRBJ2-1, with 15 bases aligning to TRBD2. Written as DNA, the CDR3 is TGCGCCAGCAGCCATGGGACTAGCGGGGGGAATGAGCAGTTCTTC. Protein sequence: CASSHGTSGGNEQFF.